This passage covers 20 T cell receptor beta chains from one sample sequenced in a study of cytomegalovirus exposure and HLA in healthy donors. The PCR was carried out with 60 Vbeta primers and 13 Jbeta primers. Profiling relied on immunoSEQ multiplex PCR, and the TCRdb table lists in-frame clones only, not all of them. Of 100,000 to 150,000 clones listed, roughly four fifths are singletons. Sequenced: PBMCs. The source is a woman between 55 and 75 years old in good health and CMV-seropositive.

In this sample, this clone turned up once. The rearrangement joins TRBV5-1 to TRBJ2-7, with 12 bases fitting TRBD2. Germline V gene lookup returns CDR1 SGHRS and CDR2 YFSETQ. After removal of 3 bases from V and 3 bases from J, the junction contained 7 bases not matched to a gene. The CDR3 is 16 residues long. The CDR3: CASSWGTSGLRYEQYF. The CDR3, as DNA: TGCGCCAGCAGCTGGGGGACTAGCGGGCTGCGCTACGAGCAGTACTTC. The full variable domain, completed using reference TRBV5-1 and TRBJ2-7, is KAGVTQTPRYLIKTRGQQVTLSCSPISGHRSVSWYQQTPGQGLQFLFEYFSETQRNKGNFPGRFSGRQFSNSRSEMNVSTLELGDSALYLCASSWGTSGLRYEQYFGPGTRLTVT.

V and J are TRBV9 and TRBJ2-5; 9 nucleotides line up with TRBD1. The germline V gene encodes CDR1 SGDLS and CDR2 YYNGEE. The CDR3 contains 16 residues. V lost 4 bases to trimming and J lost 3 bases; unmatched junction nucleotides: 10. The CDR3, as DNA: TGTGCCAGCAGCCCGGGTTATTGGGACAGGGAAGAGACCCAGTACTTC. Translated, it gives CASSPGYWDREETQYF.

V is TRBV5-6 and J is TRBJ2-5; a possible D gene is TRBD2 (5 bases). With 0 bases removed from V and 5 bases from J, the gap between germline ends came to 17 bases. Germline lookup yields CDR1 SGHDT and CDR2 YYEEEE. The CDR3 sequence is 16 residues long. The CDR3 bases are TGTGCCAGCAGCTTGGCCGCCGGGGTGCTGCGGGAGACCCAGTACTTC. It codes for CASSLAAGVLRETQYF.

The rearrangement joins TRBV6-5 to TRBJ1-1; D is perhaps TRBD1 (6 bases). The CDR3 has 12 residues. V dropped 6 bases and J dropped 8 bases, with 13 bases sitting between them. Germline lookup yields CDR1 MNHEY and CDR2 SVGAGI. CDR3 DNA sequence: TGTGCCAGCAGAGGGGGATCGACGGAAGCTTTCTTT. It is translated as CASRGGSTEAFF.

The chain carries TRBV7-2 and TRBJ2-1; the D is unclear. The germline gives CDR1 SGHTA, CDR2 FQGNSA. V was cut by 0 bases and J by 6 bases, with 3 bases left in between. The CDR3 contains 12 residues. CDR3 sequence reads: CASSLARNEQFF. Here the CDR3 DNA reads TGTGCCAGCAGCTTAGCCCGCAATGAGCAGTTCTTC.

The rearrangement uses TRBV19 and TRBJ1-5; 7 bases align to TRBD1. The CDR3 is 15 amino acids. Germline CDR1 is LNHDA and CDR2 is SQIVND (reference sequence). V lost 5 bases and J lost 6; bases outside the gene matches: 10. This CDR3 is CASSARGQERQPQHF. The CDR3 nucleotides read TGTGCCAGTAGTGCTAGGGGGCAGGAACGTCAGCCCCAGCATTTT.

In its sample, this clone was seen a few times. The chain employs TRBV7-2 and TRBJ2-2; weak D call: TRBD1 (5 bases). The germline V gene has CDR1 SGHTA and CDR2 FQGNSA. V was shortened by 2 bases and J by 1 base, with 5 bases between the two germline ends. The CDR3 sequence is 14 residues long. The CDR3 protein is CASSLQGNTGELFF. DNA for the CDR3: TGTGCCAGCAGCTTACAGGGGAACACCGGGGAGCTGTTTTTT.

The CDR3 here is CASSPIQGAGGLGEQFF. DNA of the CDR3: TGTGCCAGCAGCCCGATCCAAGGTGCGGGAGGGTTGGGGGAGCAGTTCTTC. The rearrangement joins TRBV7-3 to TRBJ2-1; 9 positions agree with TRBD2. V shed 5 bases, J shed 10 bases, and the junction held 18 bases outside the gene matches. CDR3 size: 17 residues. CDR1 SGHTA and CDR2 FQGTGA come from the germline V gene.

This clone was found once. The CDR3 sequence is CASSPLAVALTSYEQYF. The DNA for the CDR3 is TGCGCCAGCAGCCCGCTTGCGGTCGCACTAACCTCCTACGAGCAGTACTTC. The V gene is TRBV4-1, the J gene TRBJ2-7; no clear D gene. Trimming removed 4 bases at V and 0 bases at J, with 19 bases between. The V gene's germline CDR1 is MGHRA and CDR2 YSYEKL. This CDR3 is built from 17 residues.

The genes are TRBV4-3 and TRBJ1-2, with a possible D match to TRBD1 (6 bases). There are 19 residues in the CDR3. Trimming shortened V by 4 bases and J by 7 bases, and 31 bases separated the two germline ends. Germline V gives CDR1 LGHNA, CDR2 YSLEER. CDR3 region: CASSPEPRHPDRRVGGYTF. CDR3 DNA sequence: TGCGCCAGCAGCCCTGAACCCCGACATCCAGACAGGCGTGTAGGTGGCTACACCTTC.

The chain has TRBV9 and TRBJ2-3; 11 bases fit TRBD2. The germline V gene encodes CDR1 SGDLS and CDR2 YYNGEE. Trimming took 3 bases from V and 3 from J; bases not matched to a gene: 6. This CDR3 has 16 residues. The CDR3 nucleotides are TGTGCCAGCAGCGCCAATAGCGGGGGGGGTACAGATACGCAGTATTTT. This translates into CASSANSGGGTDTQYF.

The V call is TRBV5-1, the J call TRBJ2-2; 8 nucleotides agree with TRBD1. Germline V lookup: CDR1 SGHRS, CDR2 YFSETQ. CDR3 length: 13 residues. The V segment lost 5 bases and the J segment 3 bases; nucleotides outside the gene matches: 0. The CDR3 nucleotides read TGCGCCAGCAGACAGGGGGACACCGGGGAGCTGTTTTTT. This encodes CASRQGDTGELFF.

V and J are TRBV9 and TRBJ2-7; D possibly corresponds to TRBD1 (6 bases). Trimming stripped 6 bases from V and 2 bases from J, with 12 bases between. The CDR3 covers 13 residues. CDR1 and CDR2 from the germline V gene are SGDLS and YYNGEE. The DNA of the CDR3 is TGTGCCAGCAATCGGGCAGGGGCCTACGAGCAGTACTTC. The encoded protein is CASNRAGAYEQYF.

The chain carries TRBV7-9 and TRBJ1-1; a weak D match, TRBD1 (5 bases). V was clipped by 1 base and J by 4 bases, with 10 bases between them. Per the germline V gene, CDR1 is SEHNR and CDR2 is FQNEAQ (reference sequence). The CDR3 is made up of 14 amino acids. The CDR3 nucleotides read TGTGCCAGCAGCTTAGTGGTAGGGGCCACTGAAGCTTTCTTT. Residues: CASSLVVGATEAFF. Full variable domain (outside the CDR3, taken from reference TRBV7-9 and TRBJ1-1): DTGVSQNPRHKITKRGQNVTFRCDPISEHNRLYWYRQTLGQGPEFLTYFQNEAQLEKSRLLSDRFSAERPKGSFSTLEIQRTEQGDSAMYLCASSLVVGATEAFFGQGTRLTVV.

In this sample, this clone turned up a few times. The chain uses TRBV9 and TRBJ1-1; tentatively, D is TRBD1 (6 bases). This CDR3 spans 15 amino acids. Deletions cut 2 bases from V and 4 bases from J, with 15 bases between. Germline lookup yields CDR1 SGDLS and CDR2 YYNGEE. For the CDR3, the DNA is TGTGCCAGCAGCGTCGGGGGGGGGCGGGGCACTGAAGCTTTCTTT. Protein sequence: CASSVGGGRGTEAFF.

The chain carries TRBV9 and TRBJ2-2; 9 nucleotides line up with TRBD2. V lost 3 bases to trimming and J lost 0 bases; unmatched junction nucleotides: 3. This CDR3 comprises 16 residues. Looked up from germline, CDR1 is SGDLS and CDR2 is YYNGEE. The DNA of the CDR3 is TGTGCCAGCAGCGACACTAGCGGGTCGAACACCGGGGAGCTGTTTTTT. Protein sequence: CASSDTSGSNTGELFF.

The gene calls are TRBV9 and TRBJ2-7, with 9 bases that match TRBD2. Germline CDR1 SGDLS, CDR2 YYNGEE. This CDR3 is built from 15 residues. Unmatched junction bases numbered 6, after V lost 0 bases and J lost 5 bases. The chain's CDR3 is CASSVEGLAINEQYF. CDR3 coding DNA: TGTGCCAGCAGCGTAGAGGGACTAGCTATCAACGAGCAGTACTTC.

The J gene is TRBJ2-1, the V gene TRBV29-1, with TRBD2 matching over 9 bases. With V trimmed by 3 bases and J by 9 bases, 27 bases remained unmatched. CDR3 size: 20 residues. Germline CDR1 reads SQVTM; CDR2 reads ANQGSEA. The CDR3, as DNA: TGCAGCGTTGACCAACCTCTTAGCGGGAGAGGGGTTTTTAGGGTTAGTGAGCAGTTCTTC. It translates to CSVDQPLSGRGVFRVSEQFF.

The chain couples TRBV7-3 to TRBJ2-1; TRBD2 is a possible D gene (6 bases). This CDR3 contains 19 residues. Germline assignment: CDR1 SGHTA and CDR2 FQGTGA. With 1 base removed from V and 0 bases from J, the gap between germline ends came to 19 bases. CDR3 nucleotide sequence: TGTGCCAGCAGCTTAAGGGCTGGGGGGACGAGGAGCTCCTACAATGAGCAGTTCTTC. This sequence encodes CASSLRAGGTRSSYNEQFF.

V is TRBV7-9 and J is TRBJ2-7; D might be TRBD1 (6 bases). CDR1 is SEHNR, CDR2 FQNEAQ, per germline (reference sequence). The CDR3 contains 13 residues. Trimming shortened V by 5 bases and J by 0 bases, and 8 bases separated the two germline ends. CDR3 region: CASSPGASYEQYF. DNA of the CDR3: TGTGCCAGCAGCCCAGGGGCCTCCTACGAGCAGTACTTC.